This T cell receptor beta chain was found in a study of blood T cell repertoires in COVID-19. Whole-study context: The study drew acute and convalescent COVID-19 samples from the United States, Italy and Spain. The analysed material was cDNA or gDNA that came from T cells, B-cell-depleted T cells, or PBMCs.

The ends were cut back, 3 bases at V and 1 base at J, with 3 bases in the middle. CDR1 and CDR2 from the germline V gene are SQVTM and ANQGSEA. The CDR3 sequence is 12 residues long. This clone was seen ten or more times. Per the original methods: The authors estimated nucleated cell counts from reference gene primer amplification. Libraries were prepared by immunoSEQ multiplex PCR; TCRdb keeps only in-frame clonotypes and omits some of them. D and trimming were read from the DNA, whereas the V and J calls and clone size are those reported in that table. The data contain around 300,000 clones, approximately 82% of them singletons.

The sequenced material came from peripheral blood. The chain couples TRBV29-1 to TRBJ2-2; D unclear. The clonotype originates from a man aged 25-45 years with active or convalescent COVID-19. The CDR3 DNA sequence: TGCAGCGTTGACGGGAACACCGGGGAGCTGTTTTTT. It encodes CSVDGNTGELFF.